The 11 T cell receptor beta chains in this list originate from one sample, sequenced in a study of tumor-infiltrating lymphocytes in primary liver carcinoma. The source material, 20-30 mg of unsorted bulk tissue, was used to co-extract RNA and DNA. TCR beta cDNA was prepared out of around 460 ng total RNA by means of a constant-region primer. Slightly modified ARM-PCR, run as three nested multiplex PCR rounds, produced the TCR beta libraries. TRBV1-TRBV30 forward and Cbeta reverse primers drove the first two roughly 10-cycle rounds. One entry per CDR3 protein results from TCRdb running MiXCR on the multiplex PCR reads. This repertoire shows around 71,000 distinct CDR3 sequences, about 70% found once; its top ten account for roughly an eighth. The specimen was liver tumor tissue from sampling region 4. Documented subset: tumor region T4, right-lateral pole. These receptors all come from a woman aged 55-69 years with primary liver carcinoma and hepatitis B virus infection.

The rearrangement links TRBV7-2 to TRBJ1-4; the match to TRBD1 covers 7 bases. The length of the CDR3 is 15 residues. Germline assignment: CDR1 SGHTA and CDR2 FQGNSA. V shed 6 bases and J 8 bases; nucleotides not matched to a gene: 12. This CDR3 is CASSFSGTAKEKLFF. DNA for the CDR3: TGTGCCAGCAGTTTTTCCGGGACAGCGAAAGAAAAACTGTTTTTT.

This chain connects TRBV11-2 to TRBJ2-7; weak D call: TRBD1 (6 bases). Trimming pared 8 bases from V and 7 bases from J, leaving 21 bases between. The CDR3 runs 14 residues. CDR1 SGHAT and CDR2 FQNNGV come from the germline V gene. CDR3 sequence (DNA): TGTGCCAGCTGTCCCCCTTCAGGGGCTAGTGAGCAGTACTTC. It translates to CASCPPSGASEQYF.

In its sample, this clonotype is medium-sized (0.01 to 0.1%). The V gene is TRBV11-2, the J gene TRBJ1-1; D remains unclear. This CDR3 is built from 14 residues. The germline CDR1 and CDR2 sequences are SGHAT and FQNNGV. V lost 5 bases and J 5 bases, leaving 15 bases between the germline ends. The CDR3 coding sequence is TGTGCCAGCAGCGCCCAGATCTCGGATACTGAAGCTTTCTTT. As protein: CASSAQISDTEAFF.

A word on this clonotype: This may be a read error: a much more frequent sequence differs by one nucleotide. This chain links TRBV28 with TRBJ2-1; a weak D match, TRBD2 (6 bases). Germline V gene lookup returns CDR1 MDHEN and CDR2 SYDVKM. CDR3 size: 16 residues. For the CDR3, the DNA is TGTACCAGCAGTACATCTAGCGCGAGCTCCTACAATGAGCAGTTCTTC. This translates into CTSSTSSASSYNEQFF.

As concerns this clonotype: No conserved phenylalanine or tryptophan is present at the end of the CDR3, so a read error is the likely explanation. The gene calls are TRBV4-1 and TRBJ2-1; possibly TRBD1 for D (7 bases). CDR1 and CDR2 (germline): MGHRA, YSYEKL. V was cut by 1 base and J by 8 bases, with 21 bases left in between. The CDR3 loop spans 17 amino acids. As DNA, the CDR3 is TGCGCCAGCAGCCAAGTTTACTATCAGGGGGGAGGCGATGAGCAGTTCTTG. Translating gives CASSQVYYQGGGDEQFL.

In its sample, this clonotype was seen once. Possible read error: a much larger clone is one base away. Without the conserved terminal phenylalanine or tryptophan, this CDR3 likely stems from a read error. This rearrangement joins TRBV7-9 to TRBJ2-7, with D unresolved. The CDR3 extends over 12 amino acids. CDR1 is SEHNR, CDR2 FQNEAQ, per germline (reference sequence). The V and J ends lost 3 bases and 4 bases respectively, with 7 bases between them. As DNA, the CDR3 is TGTGCCAGCAGCTTCAGCGAATACGAGCAGTACTAC. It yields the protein CASSFSEYEQYY.

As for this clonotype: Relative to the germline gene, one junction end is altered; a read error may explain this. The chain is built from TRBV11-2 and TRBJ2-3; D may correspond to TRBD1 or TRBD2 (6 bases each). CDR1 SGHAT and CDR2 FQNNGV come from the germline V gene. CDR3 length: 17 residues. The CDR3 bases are TGTGCCAGTAGCTTAGGGGGGCTAACGTACACGTCAGATGCGCAGTATTTT. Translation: CASSLGGLTYTSDAQYF. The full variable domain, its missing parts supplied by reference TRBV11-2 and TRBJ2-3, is EAGVAQSPRYKIIEKRQSVAFWCNPISGHATLYWYQQILGQGPKLLIQFQNNGVVDDSQLPKDRFSAERLKGVDSTLKIQPAKLEDSAVYLCASSLGGLTYTSDAQYFGPGTRLTVL.

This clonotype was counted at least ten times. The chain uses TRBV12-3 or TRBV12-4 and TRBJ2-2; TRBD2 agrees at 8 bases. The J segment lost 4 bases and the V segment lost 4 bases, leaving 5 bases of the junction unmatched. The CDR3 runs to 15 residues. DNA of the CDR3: TGTGCCAGCAGTTCGAGCGGGAGAGGCACCGGGGAGCTGTTTTTT. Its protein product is CASSSSGRGTGELFF.

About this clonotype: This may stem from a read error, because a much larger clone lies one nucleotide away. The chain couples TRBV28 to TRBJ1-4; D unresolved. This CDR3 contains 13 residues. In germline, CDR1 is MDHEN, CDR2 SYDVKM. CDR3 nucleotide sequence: TGTCCCAGCAGCACCCAGTCGCCGCTAAAACTGTTTTTT. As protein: CPSSTQSPLKLFF.

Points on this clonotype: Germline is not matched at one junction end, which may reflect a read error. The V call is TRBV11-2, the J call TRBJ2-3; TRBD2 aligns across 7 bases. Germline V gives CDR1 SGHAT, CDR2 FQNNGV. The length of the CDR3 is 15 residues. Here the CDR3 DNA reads TGTACCAGCAGCTTAGGGACGGGAGGCACAGGTACGCAGTATTTT. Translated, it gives CTSSLGTGGTGTQYF.

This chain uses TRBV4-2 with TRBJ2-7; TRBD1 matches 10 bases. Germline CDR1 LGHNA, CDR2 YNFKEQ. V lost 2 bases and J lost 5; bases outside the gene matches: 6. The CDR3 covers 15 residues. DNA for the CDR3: TGTGCCAGCAGCCAAAATCCGACAGGGGGCAACGAGCAGTACTTC. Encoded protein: CASSQNPTGGNEQYF.